This T cell receptor (beta chain) was identified during a study of blood T cell repertoires in COVID-19. Trimming stripped 0 bases from V and 2 bases from J, with 14 bases between. The CDR3 spans 17 residues. Germline CDR1 and CDR2: LGHNA and YNFKEQ. The method was immunoSEQ multiplex PCR; TCRdb's version includes in-frame clones alone and lacks a portion of them. The sample includes around 230,000 clones, approximately 84% of them seen just once. The sequenced sample consisted of peripheral blood. The rearrangement uses TRBV4-2 and TRBJ2-1; possible D gene TRBD1, 6 bases. This TCR was recovered from a man aged 50 or older with COVID-19, enrolled during active disease. CDR3 in DNA: TGTGCCAGCAGCCAAGACCAAGGGCAGGGGACCTACAATGAGCAGTTCTTC. Protein product: CASSQDQGQGTYNEQFF.